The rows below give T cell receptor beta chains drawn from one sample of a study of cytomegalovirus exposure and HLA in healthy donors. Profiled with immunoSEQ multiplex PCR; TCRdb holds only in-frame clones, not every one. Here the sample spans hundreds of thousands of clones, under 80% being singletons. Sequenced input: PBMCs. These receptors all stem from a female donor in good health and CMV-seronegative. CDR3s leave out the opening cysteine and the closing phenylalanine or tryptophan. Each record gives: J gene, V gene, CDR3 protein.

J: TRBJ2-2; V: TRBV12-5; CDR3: ASGLFSGTGELF
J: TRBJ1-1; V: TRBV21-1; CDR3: ASSKGHPNTEAF
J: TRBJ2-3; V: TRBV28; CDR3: ASSAPTSGSADTQY
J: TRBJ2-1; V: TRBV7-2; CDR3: ASSLGERRYNEQF
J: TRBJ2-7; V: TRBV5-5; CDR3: ASSRTGMSDEQY
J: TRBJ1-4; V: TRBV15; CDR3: ATSGQGNANEKLF
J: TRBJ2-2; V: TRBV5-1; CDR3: ASARTGGQVPGELF
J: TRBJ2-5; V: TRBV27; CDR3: ASSFDFGETQY
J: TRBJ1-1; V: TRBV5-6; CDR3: ASSLDGGPVTEAF
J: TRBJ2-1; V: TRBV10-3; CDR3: AISPAGGVINGQF
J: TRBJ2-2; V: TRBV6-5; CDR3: ATHRGGTGELF
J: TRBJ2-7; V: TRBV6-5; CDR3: ASSYSRFGYEQY
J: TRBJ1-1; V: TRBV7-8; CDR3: ASSGRVLIEAF
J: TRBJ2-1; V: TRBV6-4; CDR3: ASSALAGAKDEQF
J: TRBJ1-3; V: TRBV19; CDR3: ASSRGGTGNTIY
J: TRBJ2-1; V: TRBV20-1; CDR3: SASSLNEQF
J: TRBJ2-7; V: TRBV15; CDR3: ATSRDRDIRYEQY
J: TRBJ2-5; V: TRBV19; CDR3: ASSREEGETQY
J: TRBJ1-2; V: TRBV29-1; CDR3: SVTDRSYGYT
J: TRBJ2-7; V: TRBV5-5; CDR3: ASSLAVAGLTYEQY
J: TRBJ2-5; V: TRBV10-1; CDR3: ASSGPGGETQY
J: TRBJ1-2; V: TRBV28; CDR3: ASSLSTVVGHGYT
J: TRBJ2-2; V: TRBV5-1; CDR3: ASSGASGGPSTGELF
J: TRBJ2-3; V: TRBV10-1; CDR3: ASSDSAGGEDTQY